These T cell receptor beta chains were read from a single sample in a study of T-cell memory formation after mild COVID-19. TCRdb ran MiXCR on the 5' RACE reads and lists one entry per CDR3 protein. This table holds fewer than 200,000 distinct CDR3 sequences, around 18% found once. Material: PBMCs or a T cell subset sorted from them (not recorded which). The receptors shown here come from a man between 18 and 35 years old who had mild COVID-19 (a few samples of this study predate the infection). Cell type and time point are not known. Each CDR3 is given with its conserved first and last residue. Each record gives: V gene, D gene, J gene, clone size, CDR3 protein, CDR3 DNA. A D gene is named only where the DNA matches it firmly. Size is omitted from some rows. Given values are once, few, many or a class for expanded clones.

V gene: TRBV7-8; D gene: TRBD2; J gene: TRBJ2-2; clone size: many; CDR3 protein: CASSGSGGAETGELFF; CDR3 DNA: TGTGCCAGCAGCGGTAGCGGGGGGGCCGAAACCGGGGAGCTGTTTTTT
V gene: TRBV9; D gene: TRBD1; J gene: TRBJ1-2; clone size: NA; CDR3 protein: CASSMGPGQTYGYTF; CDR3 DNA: TGTGCCAGCAGCATGGGTCCGGGACAGACGTATGGCTACACCTTC
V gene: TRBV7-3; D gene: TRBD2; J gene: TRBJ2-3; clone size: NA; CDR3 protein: CASSPHLAASTDTQYF; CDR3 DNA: TGTGCCAGCAGCCCCCATCTAGCGGCGAGCACAGATACGCAGTATTTT
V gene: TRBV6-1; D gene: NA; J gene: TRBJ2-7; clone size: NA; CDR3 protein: CASRLERVGEQYF; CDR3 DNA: TGTGCCAGCAGGCTGGAGAGGGTTGGCGAGCAGTACTTC
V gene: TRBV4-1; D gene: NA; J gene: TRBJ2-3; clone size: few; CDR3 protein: CASSLSQDTQYF; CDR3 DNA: TGCGCCAGCAGCCTATCTCAAGATACGCAGTATTTT
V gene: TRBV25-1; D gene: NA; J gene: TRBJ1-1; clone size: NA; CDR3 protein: CASSAEGVAFF; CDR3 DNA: TGTGCCAGCAGTGCCGAGGGGGTGGCTTTCTTT
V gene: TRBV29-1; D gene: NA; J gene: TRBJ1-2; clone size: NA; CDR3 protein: CSVEVTPISGYTF; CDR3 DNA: TGCAGCGTTGAGGTGACCCCTATTTCTGGTTACACCTTC
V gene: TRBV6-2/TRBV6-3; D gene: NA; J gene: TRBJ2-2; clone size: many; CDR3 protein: CASKGWNTGELFF; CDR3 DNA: TGTGCCAGCAAGGGATGGAACACCGGGGAGCTGTTTTTT
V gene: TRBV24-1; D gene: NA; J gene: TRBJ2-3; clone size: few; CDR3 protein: CATSDFGDTQYF; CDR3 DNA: TGTGCCACCAGTGATTTCGGGGATACGCAGTATTTT
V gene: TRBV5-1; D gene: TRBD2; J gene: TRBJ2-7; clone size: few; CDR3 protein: CASSITGTTTYEQYF; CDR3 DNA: TGCGCCAGCAGCATAACCGGGACTACTACCTACGAGCAGTACTTC
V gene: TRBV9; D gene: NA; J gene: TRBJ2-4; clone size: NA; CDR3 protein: CASSVGQGLAKNIQYF; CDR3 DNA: TGTGCCAGCAGCGTCGGCCAGGGTCTAGCCAAAAACATTCAGTACTTC
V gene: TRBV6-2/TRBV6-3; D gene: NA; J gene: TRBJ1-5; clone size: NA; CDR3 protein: CASTQNQPQHF; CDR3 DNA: TGTGCCAGCACCCAGAATCAGCCCCAGCATTTT
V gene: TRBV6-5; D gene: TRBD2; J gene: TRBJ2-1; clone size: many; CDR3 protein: CASRLGLAANEQFF; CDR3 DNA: TGTGCCAGCAGACTGGGACTAGCGGCCAATGAGCAGTTCTTC
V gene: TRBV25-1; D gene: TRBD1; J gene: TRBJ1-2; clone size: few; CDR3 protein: CASTRCQDRGIYGYTF; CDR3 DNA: TGTGCCAGCACTCGATGCCAGGACAGGGGGATCTATGGCTACACCTTC
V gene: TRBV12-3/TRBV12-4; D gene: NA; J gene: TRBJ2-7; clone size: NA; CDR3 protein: CASSFGTVPREQYF; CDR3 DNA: TGTGCCAGCAGTTTTGGTACCGTTCCTCGGGAGCAGTACTTC
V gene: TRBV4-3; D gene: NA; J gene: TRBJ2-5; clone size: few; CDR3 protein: CASSQDPFGSKETQYF; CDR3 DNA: TGCGCCAGCAGCCAAGATCCCTTCGGGTCTAAGGAGACCCAGTACTTC
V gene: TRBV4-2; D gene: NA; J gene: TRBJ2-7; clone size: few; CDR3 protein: CASSQGTREGGSGEQYF; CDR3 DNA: TGTGCCAGCAGCCAAGGAACCCGAGAGGGAGGTTCAGGAGAGCAGTACTTC
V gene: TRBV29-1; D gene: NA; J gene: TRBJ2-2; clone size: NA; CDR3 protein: CSGGGSGELFF; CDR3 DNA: TGCAGCGGAGGAGGCAGCGGGGAGCTGTTTTTT